This T cell receptor beta chain was sequenced in a study of T cell changes during pregnancy in multiple sclerosis. The method was immunoSEQ multiplex PCR; TCRdb's version includes in-frame clones alone and lacks a portion of them. This table holds some 46,000 clones, around 92% found once. CDR3 length: 14 residues. V trimming: 4 bases; J trimming: 4 bases; junction bases outside the gene matches: 7. The V gene's germline CDR1 is SGDLS and CDR2 YYNGEE. The sequence came from a female donor with multiple sclerosis, enrolled in a pregnancy study. The chain joins TRBV9 to TRBJ1-2; 7 nucleotides agree with TRBD1. Sequenced material: peripheral blood, taken in the third trimester of pregnancy. The CDR3 nucleotides are TGTGCCAGCAGCCCTAGTGGGACAGCCTATGGCTACACCTTC. It yields the protein CASSPSGTAYGYTF. The variable domain in full, completed from reference TRBV9 and TRBJ1-2, reads DSGVTQTPKHLITATGQRVTLRCSPRSGDLSVYWYQQSLDQGLQFLIQYYNGEERAKGNILERFSAQQFPDLHSELNLSSLELGDSALYFCASSPSGTAYGYTFGSGTRLTVV.